This TCR beta chain derives from a study of blood T cell repertoires in COVID-19. As for the study in general: What the recovered Cohort 3 donors had was two negative PCRs, clearance, or symptom resolution. Sites in the United States, Italy and Spain provided acute and convalescent COVID-19 samples. PBMCs, B-cell-depleted T cells, or T cells were the source of the cDNA or gDNA that made up the material.

The germline V gene has CDR1 MNHEY and CDR2 SMNVEV (reference sequence). This CDR3 is 13 amino acids long. Trimming left V 8 bases short and J 9 bases short, with 17 bases between. Using immunoSEQ multiplex PCR, the repertoire was profiled, and TCRdb retains in-frame clones only, with some absent. The data show roughly 150,000 clones, over 70% seen once. This clone came up many times. Enrolled through a virtual design, the participants were between roughly 18 and 100 years of age and came from some 25 US areas. The sequenced material came from PBMCs or T cells enriched from blood (not recorded which). This sequence originates from a man between 50 and 59 years old in a cohort exposed to, infected with or recovered from COVID-19 (not recorded which). V usage is TRBV27 and J usage is TRBJ2-1, with unresolved D. The CDR3 loop reads CASSLRGGAEQFF. CDR3 nucleotide sequence: TGTGCCAGCTCCCTCCGAGGCGGCGCTGAGCAGTTCTTC.